Described below is a single TCR beta chain sequence and its context. The antigen is unknown. Given the absence of the conserved phenylalanine or tryptophan at the CDR3 end, a read error is likely. It is unclear where the CDR3 begins or ends on the DNA, so no DNA is shown, and the CDR3 is as TCRdb lists it. Germline V gene lookup returns CDR1 SGHAT and CDR2 FQNNGV. The CDR3 sequence runs 14 residues, both termini included. This specimen belongs to a study of tumor and adjacent non-tumor tissue in lung cancer. Overall study findings and caveats: Patients with more diverse tumor TCRs had worse survival. Top 100 clones took a larger repertoire share in normal lung.

RNA was extracted from bulk tissue without any cell sorting. This non-tumor lung sample came from over 3 cm beyond the tumor edge. A modified ARM-PCR protocol with three rounds of nested PCR amplified TCRbeta. TCRdb reanalysed the multiplex PCR reads using MiXCR and keeps one entry per CDR3 protein. The data show about 80,000 distinct CDR3 sequences, with about 82% seen just once and about half held by the top ten. Sequenced: distant non-tumor lung tissue. This chain connects TRBV11-2 to TRBJ2-6. The TCR originated in a man in his fifties or sixties with non-small cell lung cancer. The CDR3 loop reads CASNPISRANVLTL.